This TCR beta chain originates from a study of cytomegalovirus exposure and HLA in healthy donors. Study findings and constraints: Rare TCR sequences dominated, though some public TCRs recurred in many donors.

Germline V gives CDR1 MNHEY, CDR2 SVGAGI. The CDR3 is 14 residues long. V lost 6 bases and J lost 7; bases outside the gene matches: 11. The PCR made use of 60 Vbeta and 13 Jbeta primers. Data came from immunoSEQ multiplex PCR; TCRdb stores just in-frame clones and leaves some out. The sample lists around 200,000 clones, 75% to 90% occurring once. This clone has only one observation. Its target is not known. The specimen sequenced was PBMCs. J is TRBJ1-2 and V is TRBV6-5; 7 bases line up with TRBD1. This clonotype was sampled from a woman between 50 and 59 years old in good health and CMV-seropositive. CDR3 DNA: TGTGCCAGCAGCGCGGACAGGAGGCGCGCTGGCTACACCTTC. This translates into CASSADRRRAGYTF.